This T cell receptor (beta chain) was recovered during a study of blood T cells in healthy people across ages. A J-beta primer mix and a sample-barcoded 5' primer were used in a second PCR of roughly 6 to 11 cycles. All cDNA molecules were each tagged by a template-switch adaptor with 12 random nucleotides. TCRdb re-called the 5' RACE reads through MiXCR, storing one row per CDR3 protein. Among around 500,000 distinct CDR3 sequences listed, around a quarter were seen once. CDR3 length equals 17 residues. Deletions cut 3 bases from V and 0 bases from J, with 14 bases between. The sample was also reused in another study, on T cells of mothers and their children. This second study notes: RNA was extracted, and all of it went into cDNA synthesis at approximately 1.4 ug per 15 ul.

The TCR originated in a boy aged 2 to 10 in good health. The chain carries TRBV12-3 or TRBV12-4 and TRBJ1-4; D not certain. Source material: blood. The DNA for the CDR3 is TGTGCCAGCAGTTTCTGGACTTACCAGGCAACTAATGAAAAACTGTTTTTT. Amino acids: CASSFWTYQATNEKLFF.